This TCR beta chain is from a study of T cells after yellow fever vaccination. TCRdb independently ran MiXCR on the 5' RACE reads; one entry per CDR3 protein. The sample consists of about 630,000 distinct CDR3 sequences, more than 9% of them appearing once. V lost 5 bases to trimming and J lost 4 bases, with 21 bases between them. CDR1 and CDR2 (germline): SQVTM, ANQGSEA. The CDR3 loop spans 15 amino acids. This clonotype was seen more than once but under ten times. What it binds is not known. The study, taken as a whole, reports: The secondary T-cell response peaked on day 5, not day 15, but was weaker.

Sample: PBMCs, taken on the day of the yellow fever booster vaccination. The chain has TRBV29-1 and TRBJ2-7, with D possibly matching TRBD1 (6 bases). This sequence was found in a man aged 30-40 years who received the YFV17D yellow fever vaccine. CDR3: CSVIGLGAGGYEQYF. In nucleotides, the CDR3 is TGCAGCGTTATTGGTCTGGGGGCTGGGGGTTACGAGCAGTACTTC.